This is a list of T cell receptor beta chains from one sample in a study of blood T cell repertoires in COVID-19. Sequencing used immunoSEQ multiplex PCR; TCRdb keeps in-frame clones, though not all of them. The sample has 75,000 to 95,000 clones, around four fifths seen once. The source material was peripheral blood. The receptors stem from a man at least 80 years old with active or convalescent COVID-19. CDR3s include the opening cysteine and the closing phenylalanine or tryptophan. The order of the fields is D gene, V gene, J gene, CDR3 protein, CDR3 DNA. The D gene is left open where the match is weak.

d_gene: TRBD1
v_gene: TRBV7-3
j_gene: TRBJ1-1
CDR3aa: CASKRRGPDTEAFF
CDR3nt: TGTGCCAGCAAACGTAGGGGGCCGGACACTGAAGCTTTCTTT

d_gene: TRBD1
v_gene: TRBV3-1/TRBV3-2
j_gene: TRBJ1-6
CDR3aa: CASSPRDRNSPLHF
CDR3nt: TGTGCCAGCAGCCCCCGGGACAGGAATTCACCCCTCCACTTT

d_gene: .
v_gene: TRBV6-5
j_gene: TRBJ1-5
CDR3aa: CATHRGVWNQPQHF
CDR3nt: TGTGCCACCCACCGCGGGGTGTGGAATCAGCCCCAGCATTTT

d_gene: TRBD1
v_gene: TRBV6-5
j_gene: TRBJ2-2
CDR3aa: CASSQLTGSTGELFF
CDR3nt: TGTGCCAGCAGCCAATTGACAGGGAGCACCGGGGAGCTGTTTTTT

d_gene: TRBD1
v_gene: TRBV6-1
j_gene: TRBJ1-1
CDR3aa: CASSEVGTEHTEAFF
CDR3nt: TGTGCCAGCAGTGAAGTTGGGACAGAGCACACTGAAGCTTTCTTT

d_gene: .
v_gene: TRBV6-6
j_gene: TRBJ1-5
CDR3aa: CASSSQGINQPQHF
CDR3nt: TGTGCCAGCAGTTCTCAGGGGATCAATCAGCCCCAGCATTTT

d_gene: .
v_gene: TRBV3-1/TRBV3-2
j_gene: TRBJ1-2
CDR3aa: CASSHPPGNGYTF
CDR3nt: TGTGCCAGCAGCCATCCCCCGGGGAACGGCTACACCTTC

d_gene: TRBD1
v_gene: TRBV14
j_gene: TRBJ1-6
CDR3aa: CASSQDLSRGRNSPLHF
CDR3nt: TGTGCCAGCAGCCAAGATCTATCCAGGGGGCGGAATTCACCCCTCCACTTT

d_gene: TRBD1
v_gene: TRBV24-1
j_gene: TRBJ1-2
CDR3aa: CATSDSTGGLSYGYTF
CDR3nt: TGTGCCACCAGTGATTCCACAGGGGGTCTTAGCTATGGCTACACCTTC

d_gene: TRBD2
v_gene: TRBV11-3
j_gene: TRBJ2-3
CDR3aa: CASSPRVGEGTDTQYF
CDR3nt: TGTGCCAGCAGCCCCCGGGTAGGGGAGGGAACAGATACGCAGTATTTT

d_gene: .
v_gene: TRBV29-1
j_gene: TRBJ1-5
CDR3aa: CSVASGHPNQPQHF
CDR3nt: TGCAGCGTTGCCTCGGGACACCCCAATCAGCCCCAGCATTTT